This T cell receptor beta chain was documented in a study of blood T cell repertoires in COVID-19. Study summary: Sources were T cells, B-cell-depleted T cells, or PBMCs; the material itself was cDNA or gDNA.

To note about this clone: The sample contains more than one DNA sequence encoding this CDR3.

The length of the CDR3 is 11 residues. Germline V CDR1 and CDR2: LNHDA, SQIVND (reference sequence). V lost 3 bases and J lost 6, with 4 bases in between. Repertoires were generated with immunoSEQ multiplex PCR, while TCRdb's copy carries only in-frame clones and drops some. Altogether about 180,000 clones are present, 70% to 90% being singletons, with the ten largest covering over 2.5%. J is TRBJ2-3 and V is TRBV19; no clear D gene. Sequencing used peripheral blood. The source of this sequence is a man in his 60s with acute or convalescent COVID-19. This CDR3 is CASSIRDTQYF. Written as DNA, the CDR3 is TGTGCCAGTAGTATCAGGGATACGCAGTATTTT.